These T cell receptor beta chains were read from a single sample in a study of shared clonotypes between healthy human individuals. Some clones are missing from TCRdb's copy, which holds only in-frame ones; the method was immunoSEQ multiplex PCR. The repertoire holds 2 million to 2.5 million clones, with under 95% as singletons. Sequencing input: naive CD4+ T cells from PBMCs. The receptors originated from a man in his late teens or twenties in good health. Some clones in this sample may be carry-over from other donors' samples. CDR3s include the opening cysteine and the closing phenylalanine or tryptophan. D genes are given only for firm matches. For some rows the clone size is stated as once, few or many, or as a class when expanded; others skip it.

d_call	v_call	clone_size	j_call	cdr3_nt	cdr3_aa
-	TRBV7-9	-	TRBJ1-4	TGTGCCAGCAGTCCGGGACGGCAAGCAACTAATGAAAAACTGTTTTTT	CASSPGRQATNEKLFF
-	TRBV9	-	TRBJ1-4	TGTGCCAGCAGCGTTTTTCAAGGGGTTTCGGGTGAAAAACTGTTTTTT	CASSVFQGVSGEKLFF
TRBD1	TRBV5-1	-	TRBJ2-5	TGCGCCAGCAGCCCTGGACAGGTCCAAGAGACCCAGTACTTC	CASSPGQVQETQYF
-	TRBV5-1	-	TRBJ2-1	TGCGCCAGCAGAATGGCAGGGGTCGGGAGGAATGAGCAGTTCTTC	CASRMAGVGRNEQFF
-	TRBV9	-	TRBJ2-1	TGTGCCAGCAGCCCCGACGGGTTTAGCGTCAATGAGCAGTTCTTC	CASSPDGFSVNEQFF
TRBD2	TRBV9	-	TRBJ2-3	TGTGCCAGCAGCGTAGCTAGCGGGAGGTTGGATACGCAGTATTTT	CASSVASGRLDTQYF
TRBD2	TRBV28	-	TRBJ2-5	TGTGCCAGCAGCCCCGGACTAGCGGGAGTAGAGACCCAGTACTTC	CASSPGLAGVETQYF
TRBD2	TRBV7-2	-	TRBJ2-3	TGTGCCAGCAGCTCCTTTCCGCGTAGCGGGAGACATACGGCGCAGTATTTT	CASSSFPRSGRHTAQYF
TRBD1	TRBV27	-	TRBJ2-6	TGTGCCAGCAGGGGAGGACAGGGTTCTCTTTCTGGGGCCAACGTCCTGACTTTC	CASRGGQGSLSGANVLTF
-	TRBV10-2	few	TRBJ1-5	TGCGCCAGCAGTCTAAACTGGGGGAGGGATCAGCCCCAGCATTTT	CASSLNWGRDQPQHF
-	TRBV5-1	-	TRBJ1-1	TGCGCCAGCAGCTTGGCCCGGGGGGCCATGTGGGGAGAAGCTTTCTTT	CASSLARGAMWGEAFF
-	TRBV7-9	-	TRBJ2-3	TGTGCCAGCAGCACCCGGGGAGGCACAGATACGCAGTATTTT	CASSTRGGTDTQYF
TRBD1	TRBV18	once	TRBJ2-1	TGTGCCAGCTCACCAGGTTCCGGGACAGAGGCCTACAATGAGCAGTTCTTC	CASSPGSGTEAYNEQFF
-	TRBV6-6	-	TRBJ2-6	TGTGCCAGCAAGCTGAACTCTGGGGCCAACGTCCTGACTTTC	CASKLNSGANVLTF
TRBD2	TRBV11-2	-	TRBJ2-3	TGTGCCAGCAGCCCGGAGGGAGCGGGAGTGGATACGCAGTATTTT	CASSPEGAGVDTQYF
-	TRBV19	few	TRBJ1-2	TGTGCCAGTAGTAGGGGTTCAGGCGACTATGGCTACACCTTC	CASSRGSGDYGYTF
-	TRBV25-1	few	TRBJ2-2	TGTGCCAGCAGCCCCTATTGGGTCGGGGAGCTGTTTTTT	CASSPYWVGELFF
-	TRBV11-3	-	TRBJ1-1	TGTGCCAGCAGCTTAGAGGTCGGGGCCTGCTTGGACACTGAAGCTTTCTTT	CASSLEVGACLDTEAFF
-	TRBV18	-	TRBJ1-4	TGTGCCAGCTCACGATCGACAGAGGGTTACGAAAAACTGTTTTTT	CASSRSTEGYEKLFF
TRBD2	TRBV28	-	TRBJ2-2	TGTGCCAGCAGTTTGACTAGCGGAAACACCGGGGAGCTGTTTTTT	CASSLTSGNTGELFF
-	TRBV28	-	TRBJ2-5	TGTGCCAGCAGTCAAACCAGGGACCAAGAGACCCAGTACTTC	CASSQTRDQETQYF
-	TRBV30	-	TRBJ1-1	TGTGCCTGGGGACAGATGAACACTGAAGCTTTCTTT	CAWGQMNTEAFF
-	TRBV7-9	-	TRBJ1-5	TGTGCCAGCAGCTCCCAGGGTAATCAGCCCCAGCATTTT	CASSSQGNQPQHF
TRBD1	TRBV7-8	-	TRBJ2-7	TGTGCCAGCAGTAGTTCCGGGACAGGGTACTACGAGCAGTACTTC	CASSSSGTGYYEQYF
-	TRBV7-9	-	TRBJ1-6	TGTGCCAGCAGCCTCCACAGGGACAATTCACCCCTCCACTTT	CASSLHRDNSPLHF
-	TRBV20-1	-	TRBJ1-1	TGCAGTGCCACTCCGTGGGCCGGAGCTTTCTTT	CSATPWAGAFF
-	TRBV5-4	-	TRBJ2-6	TGTGCCAGCAGCCCTGGGAGGACAGTGGCCAACGTCCTGACTTTC	CASSPGRTVANVLTF
-	TRBV7-3	-	TRBJ2-5	TGTGCCAGCAGCTCCGAGGGATCTCAAGAGACCCAGTACTTC	CASSSEGSQETQYF
-	TRBV6-1	once	TRBJ2-1	TGTGCCAGCAGTGAAAGTGGGAGTCCCCTCGGGCAGTTCTTC	CASSESGSPLGQFF
-	TRBV11-3	-	TRBJ2-5	TGTGCCAGCAGCTTGGGCCTAGGGTATGAGACCCAGTACTTC	CASSLGLGYETQYF
TRBD2	TRBV6-5	once	TRBJ2-5	TGTGCCAGCAGTCCCGGACTAGCGGGAGAGACCCAGTACTTC	CASSPGLAGETQYF
-	TRBV4-2	-	TRBJ1-2	TGTGCCAGCAGCCAAGATCGGGGCAGGGGCGGCCATGGCTACACCTTC	CASSQDRGRGGHGYTF
TRBD1	TRBV27	-	TRBJ1-1	TGTGCCAGCAGTCGACCGGGACAGGAGACGTCTGCTTTCTTT	CASSRPGQETSAFF
-	TRBV7-2	-	TRBJ1-4	TGTGCCAGCAGCTTAACTAATGAAAAACTGTTTTTT	CASSLTNEKLFF
-	TRBV2	-	TRBJ1-5	TGTGCCAGCAGACTACAGGGAAACTTTGTTAGCAATCAGCCCCAGCATTTT	CASRLQGNFVSNQPQHF
TRBD2	TRBV28	once	TRBJ2-7	TGTGCCAGCACGTGGACTAGCGGATCCTACGAGCAGTACTTC	CASTWTSGSYEQYF
-	TRBV5-1	-	TRBJ1-1	TGCGCCAGCAGCTTGGTCCGTAACACTGAAGCTTTCTTT	CASSLVRNTEAFF
TRBD1	TRBV2	-	TRBJ2-7	TGTGCCAGCAGTGGGGGACAGGGGGCTTACGAGCAGTACTTC	CASSGGQGAYEQYF
-	TRBV28	-	TRBJ2-1	TGTGCCAGCAGGTGGGGACGGACTCCTGAGCAGTTCTTC	CASRWGRTPEQFF
-	TRBV9	-	TRBJ2-5	TGTGCCAGCAGCGTAGACAGCGTTCCCCAAGAGACCCAGTACTTC	CASSVDSVPQETQYF
-	TRBV5-1	-	TRBJ2-7	TGCGCCAGCAGCCAAGGGCGACACTACGAGCAGTACTTC	CASSQGRHYEQYF
-	TRBV11-2	-	TRBJ2-5	TGTGCCAGCAGCTTAGGCCAGAAAGAGACCCAGTACTTC	CASSLGQKETQYF
TRBD1	TRBV7-9	-	TRBJ2-7	TGTGCCAGCAGCTTGTACAGGGGGCCCGTCTCCTACGAGCAGTACTTC	CASSLYRGPVSYEQYF
-	TRBV28	-	TRBJ2-6	TGTGCCAGCTCTTACGGCCACTCTGGGGCCAACGTCCTGACTTTC	CASSYGHSGANVLTF
-	TRBV5-4	-	TRBJ2-4	TGTGCCAGCAGCTTGTCCGGGAACAAAAACATTCAGTACTTC	CASSLSGNKNIQYF
TRBD1	TRBV6-6	-	TRBJ1-3	TGTGCCAGCAGTTACACAGGGGGCGGGTCTGGAAACACCATATATTTT	CASSYTGGGSGNTIYF
-	TRBV6-6	-	TRBJ2-1	TGTGCCAGCAGTTCGTGGACAGTGAGCTCCTACAATGAGCAGTTCTTC	CASSSWTVSSYNEQFF